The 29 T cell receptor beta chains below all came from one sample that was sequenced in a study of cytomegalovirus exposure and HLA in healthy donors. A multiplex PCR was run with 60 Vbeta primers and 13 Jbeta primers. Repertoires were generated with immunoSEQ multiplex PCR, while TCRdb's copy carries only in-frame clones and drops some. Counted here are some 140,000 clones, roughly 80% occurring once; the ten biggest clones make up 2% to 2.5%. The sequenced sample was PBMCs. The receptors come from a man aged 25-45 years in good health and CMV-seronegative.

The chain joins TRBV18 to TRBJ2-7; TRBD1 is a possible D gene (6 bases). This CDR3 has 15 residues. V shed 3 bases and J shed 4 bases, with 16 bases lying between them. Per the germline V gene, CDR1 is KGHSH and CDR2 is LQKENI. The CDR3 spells CASSPGGLRVYEQYF. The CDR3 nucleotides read TGTGCCAGCTCACCTGGGGGCCTCAGGGTTTACGAGCAGTACTTC.

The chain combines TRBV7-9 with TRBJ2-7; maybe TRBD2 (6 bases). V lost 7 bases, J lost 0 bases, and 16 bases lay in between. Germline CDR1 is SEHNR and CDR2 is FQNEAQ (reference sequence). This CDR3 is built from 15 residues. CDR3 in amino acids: CASTRDFRNSYEQYF. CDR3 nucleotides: TGTGCCAGCACACGGGACTTCCGCAACTCCTACGAGCAGTACTTC. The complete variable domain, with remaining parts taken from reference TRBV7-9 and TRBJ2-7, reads DTGVSQNPRHKITKRGQNVTFRCDPISEHNRLYWYRQTLGQGPEFLTYFQNEAQLEKSRLLSDRFSAERPKGSFSTLEIQRTEQGDSAMYLCASTRDFRNSYEQYFGPGTRLTVT.

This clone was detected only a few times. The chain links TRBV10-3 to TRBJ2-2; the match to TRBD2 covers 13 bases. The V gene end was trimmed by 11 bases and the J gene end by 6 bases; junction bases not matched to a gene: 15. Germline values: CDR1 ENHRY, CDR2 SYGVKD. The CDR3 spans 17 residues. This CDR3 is CAVLFGTGTSGAGELFF. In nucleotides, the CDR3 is TGTGCCGTACTATTCGGTACCGGGACTAGCGGGGCCGGGGAGCTGTTTTTT.

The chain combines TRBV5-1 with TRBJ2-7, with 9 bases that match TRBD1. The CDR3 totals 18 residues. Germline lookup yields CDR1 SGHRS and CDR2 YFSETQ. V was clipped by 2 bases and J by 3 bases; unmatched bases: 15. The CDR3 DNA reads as TGCGCCAGCAGCTTTACTTTGACCGGGACAGGGACACGCTACGAGCAGTACTTC. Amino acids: CASSFTLTGTGTRYEQYF.

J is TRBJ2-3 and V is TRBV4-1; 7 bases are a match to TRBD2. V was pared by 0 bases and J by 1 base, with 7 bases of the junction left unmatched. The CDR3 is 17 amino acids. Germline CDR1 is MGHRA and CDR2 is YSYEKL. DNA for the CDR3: TGCGCCAGCAGCCAAGAAAGTACCCTAGCGGGCACAGATACGCAGTATTTT. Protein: CASSQESTLAGTDTQYF.

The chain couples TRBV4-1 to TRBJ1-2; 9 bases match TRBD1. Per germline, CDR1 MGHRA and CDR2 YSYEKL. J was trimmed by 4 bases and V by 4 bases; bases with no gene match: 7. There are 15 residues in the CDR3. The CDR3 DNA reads TGCGCCAGCAGCCTGTGGGACAGGGTGAGCTATGGCTACACCTTC. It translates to CASSLWDRVSYGYTF.

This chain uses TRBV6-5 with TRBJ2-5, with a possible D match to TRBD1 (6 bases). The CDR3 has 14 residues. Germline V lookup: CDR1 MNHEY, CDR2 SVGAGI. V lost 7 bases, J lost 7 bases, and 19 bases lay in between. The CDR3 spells CASTKGDLRGTQYF. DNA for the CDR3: TGTGCCAGCACCAAGGGGGACCTTCGGGGGACCCAGTACTTC.

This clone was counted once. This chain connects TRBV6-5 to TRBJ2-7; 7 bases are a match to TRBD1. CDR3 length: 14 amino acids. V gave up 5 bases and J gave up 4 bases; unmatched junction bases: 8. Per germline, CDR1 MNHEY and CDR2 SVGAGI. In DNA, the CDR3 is TGTGCCAGCAGTCGGGACAGCATCTCTTACGAGCAGTACTTC. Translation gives CASSRDSISYEQYF.

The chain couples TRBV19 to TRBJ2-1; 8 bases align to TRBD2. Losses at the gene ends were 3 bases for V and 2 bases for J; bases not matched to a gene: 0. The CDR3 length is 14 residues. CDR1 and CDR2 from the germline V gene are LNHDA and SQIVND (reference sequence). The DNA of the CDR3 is TGTGCCAGTAGTATTAGCGGGACCTACAATGAGCAGTTCTTC. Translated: CASSISGTYNEQFF.

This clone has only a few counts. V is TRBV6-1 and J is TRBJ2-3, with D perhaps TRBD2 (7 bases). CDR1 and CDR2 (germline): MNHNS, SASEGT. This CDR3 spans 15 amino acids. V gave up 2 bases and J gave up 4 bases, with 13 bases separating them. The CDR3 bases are TGTGCCAGCAGTGAAATAGGGGGGGCCCCAGATACGCAGTATTTT. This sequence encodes CASSEIGGAPDTQYF.

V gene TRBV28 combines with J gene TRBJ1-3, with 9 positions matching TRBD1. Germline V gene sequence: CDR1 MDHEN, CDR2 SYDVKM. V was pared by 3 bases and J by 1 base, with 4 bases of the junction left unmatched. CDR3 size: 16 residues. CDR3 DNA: TGTGCCAGCAGTTTGGGACAGGGAGTATCTGGAAACACCATATATTTT. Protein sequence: CASSLGQGVSGNTIYF.

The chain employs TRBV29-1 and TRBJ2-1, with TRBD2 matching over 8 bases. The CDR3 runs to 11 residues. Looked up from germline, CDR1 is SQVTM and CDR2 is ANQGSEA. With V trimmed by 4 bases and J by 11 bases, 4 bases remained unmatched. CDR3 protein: CSVATSEKQFF. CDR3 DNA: TGCAGCGTTGCGACTAGCGAGAAGCAGTTCTTC.

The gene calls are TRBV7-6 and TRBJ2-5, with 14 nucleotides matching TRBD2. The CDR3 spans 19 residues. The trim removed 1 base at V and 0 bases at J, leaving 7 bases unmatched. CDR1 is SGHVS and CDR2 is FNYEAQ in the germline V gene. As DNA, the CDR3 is TGTGCCAGCAGCTTAGGGGGACTAGCGGGGGCCTGGTACCAAGAGACCCAGTACTTC. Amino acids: CASSLGGLAGAWYQETQYF.

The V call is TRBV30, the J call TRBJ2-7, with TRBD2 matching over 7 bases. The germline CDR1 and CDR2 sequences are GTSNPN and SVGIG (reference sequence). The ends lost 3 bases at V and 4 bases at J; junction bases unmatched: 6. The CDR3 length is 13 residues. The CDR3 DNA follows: TGTGCCTGGAGCGGGCTAGCGGCTTACGAGCAGTACTTC. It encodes CAWSGLAAYEQYF. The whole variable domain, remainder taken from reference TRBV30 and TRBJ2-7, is SQTIHQWPATLVQPVGSPLSLECTVEGTSNPNLYWYRQAAGRGLQLLFYSVGIGQISSEVPQNLSASRPQDRQFILSSKKLLLSDSGFYLCAWSGLAAYEQYFGPGTRLTVT.

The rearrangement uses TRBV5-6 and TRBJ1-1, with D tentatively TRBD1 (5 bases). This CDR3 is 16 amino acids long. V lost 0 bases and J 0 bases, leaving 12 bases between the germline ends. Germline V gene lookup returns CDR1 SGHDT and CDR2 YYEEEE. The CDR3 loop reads CASSLVRGEMNTEAFF. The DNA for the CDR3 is TGTGCCAGCAGCTTGGTACGGGGGGAGATGAACACTGAAGCTTTCTTT.

In nucleotides, the CDR3 is TGTGCCATCGGAATTGGACAGGGCACAGATACGCAGTATTTT. Its protein is CAIGIGQGTDTQYF. The V and J genes are TRBV10-3 and TRBJ2-3, with TRBD1 identical over 7 bases. The CDR3 runs 14 residues. J lost 1 base, V lost 8 bases, and 6 bases had no gene match. Germline V gives CDR1 ENHRY, CDR2 SYGVKD.

CDR3 residues: CASSVTGEKLFF. For the CDR3, the DNA is TGTGCCAGCAGCGTGACGGGAGAAAAACTGTTTTTT. This rearrangement joins TRBV9 to TRBJ1-4; D is ambiguous. Germline V gives CDR1 SGDLS, CDR2 YYNGEE. This CDR3 has 12 residues. Trimming left V 2 bases short and J 8 bases short, with 7 bases between.

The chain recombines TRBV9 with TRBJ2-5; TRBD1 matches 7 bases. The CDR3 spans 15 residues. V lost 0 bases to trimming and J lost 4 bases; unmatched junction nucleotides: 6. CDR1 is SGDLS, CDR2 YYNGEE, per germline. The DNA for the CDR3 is TGTGCCAGCAGCGTAGAACAGGGGCGGATAGAGACCCAGTACTTC. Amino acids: CASSVEQGRIETQYF.

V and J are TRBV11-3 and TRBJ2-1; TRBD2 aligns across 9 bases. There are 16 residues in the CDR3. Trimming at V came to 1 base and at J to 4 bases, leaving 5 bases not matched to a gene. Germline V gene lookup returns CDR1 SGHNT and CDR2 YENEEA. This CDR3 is CASSLGGRANYNEQFF. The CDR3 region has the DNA TGTGCCAGCAGCTTAGGCGGGAGGGCCAATTACAATGAGCAGTTCTTC.

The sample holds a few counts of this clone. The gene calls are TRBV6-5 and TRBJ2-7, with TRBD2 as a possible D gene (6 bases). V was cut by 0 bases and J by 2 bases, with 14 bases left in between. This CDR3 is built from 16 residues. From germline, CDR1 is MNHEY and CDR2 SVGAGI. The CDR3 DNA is TGTGCCAGCAGTTACTCGATTCCGGGGAGGACCTACGAGCAGTACTTC. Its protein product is CASSYSIPGRTYEQYF.

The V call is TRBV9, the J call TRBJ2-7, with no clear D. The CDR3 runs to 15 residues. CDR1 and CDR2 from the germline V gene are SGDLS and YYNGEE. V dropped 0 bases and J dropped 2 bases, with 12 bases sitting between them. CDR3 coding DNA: TGTGCCAGCAGCGTAGATGGCGGAAGCCCCTACGAGCAGTACTTC. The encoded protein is CASSVDGGSPYEQYF.

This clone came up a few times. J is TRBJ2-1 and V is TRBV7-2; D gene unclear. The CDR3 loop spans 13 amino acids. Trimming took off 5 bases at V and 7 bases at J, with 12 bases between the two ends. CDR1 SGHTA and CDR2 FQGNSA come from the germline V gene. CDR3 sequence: CASSRREFNEQFF. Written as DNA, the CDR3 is TGTGCCAGCAGCCGCCGCGAGTTTAATGAGCAGTTCTTC.

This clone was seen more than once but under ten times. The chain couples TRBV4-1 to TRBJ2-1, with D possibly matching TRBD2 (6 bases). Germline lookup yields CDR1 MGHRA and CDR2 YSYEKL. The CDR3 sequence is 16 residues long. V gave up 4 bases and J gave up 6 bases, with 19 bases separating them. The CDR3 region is CASSPARGELRNEQFF. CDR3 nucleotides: TGCGCCAGCAGCCCCGCGCGGGGAGAACTGCGCAATGAGCAGTTCTTC.

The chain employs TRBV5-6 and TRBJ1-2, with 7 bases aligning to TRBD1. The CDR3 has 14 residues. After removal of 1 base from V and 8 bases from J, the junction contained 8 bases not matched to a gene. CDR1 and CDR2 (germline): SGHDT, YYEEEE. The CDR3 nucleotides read TGTGCCAGCAGCTTGAGGGGGCTCTTGAACGGCTACACCTTC. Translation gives CASSLRGLLNGYTF.

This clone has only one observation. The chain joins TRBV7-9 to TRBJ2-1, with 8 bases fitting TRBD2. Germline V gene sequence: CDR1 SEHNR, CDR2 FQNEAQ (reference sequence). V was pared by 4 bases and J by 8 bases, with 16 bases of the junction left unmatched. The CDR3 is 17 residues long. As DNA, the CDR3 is TGTGCCAGCAGCTCCGCCCTAGCTCGGGAGGGCTCACATGAGCAGTTCTTC. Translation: CASSSALAREGSHEQFF.

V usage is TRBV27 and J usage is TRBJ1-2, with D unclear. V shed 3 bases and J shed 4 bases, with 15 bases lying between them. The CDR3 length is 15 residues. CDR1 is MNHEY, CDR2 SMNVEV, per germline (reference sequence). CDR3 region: CASSLAGKQSYGYTF. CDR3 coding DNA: TGTGCCAGCAGTTTGGCGGGGAAACAGAGCTATGGCTACACCTTC.

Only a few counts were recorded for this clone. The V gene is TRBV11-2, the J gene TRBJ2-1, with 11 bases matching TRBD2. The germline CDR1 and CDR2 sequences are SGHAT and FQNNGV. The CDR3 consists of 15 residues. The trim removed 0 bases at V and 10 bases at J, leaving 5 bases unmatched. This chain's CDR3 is CASSLDVLAGGEQFF. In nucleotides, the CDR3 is TGTGCCAGCAGCTTAGACGTCCTAGCGGGAGGCGAGCAGTTCTTC.

CDR3: CAWSSPSDEQYF. DNA of the CDR3: TGTGCCTGGAGTTCCCCCTCAGACGAGCAGTACTTC. This chain joins TRBV30 and TRBJ2-7, with D uncertain. Germline V gene data show CDR1 as GTSNPN and CDR2 as SVGIG (reference sequence). V gave up 2 bases and J gave up 5 bases, with 10 bases separating them. The CDR3 runs 12 residues.

CDR3 in amino acids: CASSEYGPNNEQFF. Written as DNA, the CDR3 is TGTGCCAGCAGTGAATACGGTCCGAACAATGAGCAGTTCTTC. The chain links TRBV25-1 to TRBJ2-1; D remains ambiguous. The V gene's germline CDR1 is MGHDK and CDR2 SYGVNS. The ends were cut back, 0 bases at V and 5 bases at J, with 8 bases in the middle. This CDR3 has 14 residues.